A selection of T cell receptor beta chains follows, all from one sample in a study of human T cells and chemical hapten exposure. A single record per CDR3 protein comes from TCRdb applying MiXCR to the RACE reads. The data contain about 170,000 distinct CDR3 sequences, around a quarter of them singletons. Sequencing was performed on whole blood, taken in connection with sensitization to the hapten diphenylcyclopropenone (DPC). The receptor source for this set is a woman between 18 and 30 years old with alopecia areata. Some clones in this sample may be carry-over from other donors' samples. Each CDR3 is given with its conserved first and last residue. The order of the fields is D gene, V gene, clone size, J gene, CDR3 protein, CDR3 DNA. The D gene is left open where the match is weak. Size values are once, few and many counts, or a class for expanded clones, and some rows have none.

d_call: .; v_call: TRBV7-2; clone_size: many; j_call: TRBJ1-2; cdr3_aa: CASSLPPGDTF; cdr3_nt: TGTGCCAGCAGCTTACCACCCGGGGACACCTTC
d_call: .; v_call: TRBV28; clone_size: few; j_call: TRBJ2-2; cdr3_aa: CASSFLRQVTGELFF; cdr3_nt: TGTGCCAGCAGTTTTCTTAGACAGGTGACCGGGGAGCTGTTTTTT
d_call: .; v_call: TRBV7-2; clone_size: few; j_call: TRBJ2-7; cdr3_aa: CASSPSYDSYEQYF; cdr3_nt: TGTGCCAGCAGCCCCTCGTACGACTCCTACGAGCAGTACTTC
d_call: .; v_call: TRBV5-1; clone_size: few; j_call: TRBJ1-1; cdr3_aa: CASSPTGLNTEAFF; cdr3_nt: TGCGCCAGCAGCCCCACAGGATTGAACACTGAAGCTTTCTTT
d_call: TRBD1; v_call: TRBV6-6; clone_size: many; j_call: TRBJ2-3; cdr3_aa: CASSTGVADTQYF; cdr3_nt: TGTGCCAGCAGTACAGGGGTGGCAGATACGCAGTATTTT
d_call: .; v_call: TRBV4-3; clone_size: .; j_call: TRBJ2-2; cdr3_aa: CASSQGRRLTGELFF; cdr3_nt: TGCGCCAGCAGCCAGGGTCGTCGGCTCACCGGGGAGCTGTTTTTT
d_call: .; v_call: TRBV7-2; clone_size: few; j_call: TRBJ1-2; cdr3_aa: CASSFVIGGDYGYTF; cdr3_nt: TGTGCCAGCAGCTTTGTGATAGGAGGCGACTATGGCTACACCTTC
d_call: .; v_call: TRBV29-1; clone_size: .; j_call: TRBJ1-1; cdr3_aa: CSVAVRRGTEDTEAFF; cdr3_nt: TGCAGCGTTGCGGTCAGGAGAGGAACCGAGGACACTGAAGCTTTCTTT
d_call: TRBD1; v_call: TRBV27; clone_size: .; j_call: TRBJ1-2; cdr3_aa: CASSSWDRQERGYTF; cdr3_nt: TGTGCCAGCAGTTCATGGGACAGACAAGAGCGTGGCTACACCTTC
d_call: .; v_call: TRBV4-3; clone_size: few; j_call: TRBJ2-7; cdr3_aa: CASSQERGPTPYEQYF; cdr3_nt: TGCGCCAGCAGCCAAGAGAGGGGACCGACCCCCTACGAGCAGTACTTC
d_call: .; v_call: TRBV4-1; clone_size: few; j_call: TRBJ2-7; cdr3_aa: CASSQAPGSYEQYF; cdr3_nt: TGCGCCAGCAGCCAAGCCCCGGGCTCCTACGAGCAGTACTTC
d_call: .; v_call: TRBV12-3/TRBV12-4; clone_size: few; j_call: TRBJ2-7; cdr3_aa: CASSFSYPGVEQYF; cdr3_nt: TGTGCCAGCAGTTTTTCCTACCCAGGAGTCGAGCAGTACTTC
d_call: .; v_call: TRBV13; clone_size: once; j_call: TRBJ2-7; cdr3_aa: CASSNRDTGGQYF; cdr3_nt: TGTGCCAGCAGCAACCGGGACACCGGCGGGCAGTACTTC
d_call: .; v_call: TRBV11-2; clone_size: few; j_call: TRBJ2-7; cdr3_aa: CASSLDPGLLGSYEQYF; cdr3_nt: TGTGCCAGCAGCTTAGATCCGGGACTCCTCGGCTCCTACGAGCAGTACTTC
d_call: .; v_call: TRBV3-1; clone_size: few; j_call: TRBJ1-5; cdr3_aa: CASSQDKGGQPQHF; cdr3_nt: TGTGCCAGCAGCCAAGATAAGGGGGGCCAGCCCCAGCATTTT
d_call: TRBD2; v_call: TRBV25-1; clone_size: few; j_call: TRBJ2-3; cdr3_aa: CASSESSGSTDTQYF; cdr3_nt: TGTGCCAGCAGTGAATCTAGCGGGAGCACAGATACGCAGTATTTT
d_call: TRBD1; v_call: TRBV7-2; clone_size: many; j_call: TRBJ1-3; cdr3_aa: CASGTGLSGNTIYF; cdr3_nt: TGTGCCAGTGGGACAGGCCTCTCTGGAAACACCATATATTTT
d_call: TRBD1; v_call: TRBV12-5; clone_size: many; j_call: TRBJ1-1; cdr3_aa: CASGSSDRGLQNTEAFF; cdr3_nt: TGTGCTAGTGGTTCATCGGACAGGGGGCTTCAGAACACTGAAGCTTTCTTT
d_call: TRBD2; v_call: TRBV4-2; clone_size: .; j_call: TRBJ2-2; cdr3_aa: CASSRRAGEPPGELFF; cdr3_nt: TGCGCCAGCAGCCGGCGCGCGGGAGAGCCCCCCGGGGAGCTGTTTTTT